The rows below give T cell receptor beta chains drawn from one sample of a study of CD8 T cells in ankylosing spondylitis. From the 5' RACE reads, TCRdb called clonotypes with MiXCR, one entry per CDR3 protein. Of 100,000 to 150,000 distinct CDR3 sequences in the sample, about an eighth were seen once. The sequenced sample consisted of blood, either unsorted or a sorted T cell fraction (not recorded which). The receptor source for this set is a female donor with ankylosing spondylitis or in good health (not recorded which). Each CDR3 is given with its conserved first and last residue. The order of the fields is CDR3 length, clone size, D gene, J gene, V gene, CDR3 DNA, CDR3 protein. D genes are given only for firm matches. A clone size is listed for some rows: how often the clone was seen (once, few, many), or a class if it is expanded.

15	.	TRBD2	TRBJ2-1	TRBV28	TGTGCCAGCAGTTTGGAGGCTAGCGGGGATAATGAGCAGTTCTTC	CASSLEASGDNEQFF
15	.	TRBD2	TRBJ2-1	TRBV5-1	TGCGCCAGCAGCGAAGGACTAGCGGGTCGCAATGAGCAGTTCTTC	CASSEGLAGRNEQFF
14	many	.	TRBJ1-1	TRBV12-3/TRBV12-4	TGTGCCAGCACCCCATCGGGGGTGGTCACTGAAGCTTTCTTT	CASTPSGVVTEAFF
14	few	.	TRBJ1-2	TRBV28	TGTGCCAGCAAGGAAGACGCACAGAAGAGGGGCTACACCTTC	CASKEDAQKRGYTF
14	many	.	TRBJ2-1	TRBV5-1	TGCGCCAGCAGCTTGGTGGGGGGCGATAATGAGCAGTTCTTC	CASSLVGGDNEQFF
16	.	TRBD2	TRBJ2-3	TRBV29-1	TGCAGCGTCGTCCCGGGACTAGCGGGGCTAACAGATACGCAGTATTTT	CSVVPGLAGLTDTQYF
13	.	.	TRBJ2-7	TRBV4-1	TGCGCCAGCAGCCACGGGAGCTCCTACGAGCAGTACTTC	CASSHGSSYEQYF
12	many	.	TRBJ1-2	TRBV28	TGTGCCAGCCGGGGCTCTAAGGTGGACTACACCTTC	CASRGSKVDYTF
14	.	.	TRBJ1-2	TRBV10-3	TGTGCCAGCAGTAGGGTCGACAGAAGCTATGGCTACACCTTC	CASSRVDRSYGYTF
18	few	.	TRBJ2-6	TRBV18	TGTGCCAGCTCACCACCCAACACTCTAGTCTCTGGGGCCAACGTCCTGACTTTC	CASSPPNTLVSGANVLTF
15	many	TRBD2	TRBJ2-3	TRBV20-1	TGCAGTGCTAGCGGGGCGGGAGGTTTCGGAGATACGCAGTATTTT	CSASGAGGFGDTQYF
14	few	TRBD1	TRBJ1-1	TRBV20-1	TGCAGTGCGACAACAGGGGCCTCGAACACTGAAGCTTTCTTT	CSATTGASNTEAFF
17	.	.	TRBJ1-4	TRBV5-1	TGCGCCAGCAGCACGGGAGGCAATACTGCAACTAATGAAAAACTGTTTTTT	CASSTGGNTATNEKLFF
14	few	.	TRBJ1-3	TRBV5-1	TGCGCCAGCAGCTTGGCCGACCCTGGGGACACCATATATTTT	CASSLADPGDTIYF
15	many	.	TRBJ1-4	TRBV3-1	TGTGCCAGCAGCCGCAAACAGGGTCGGGATGAAAAACTGTTTTTT	CASSRKQGRDEKLFF
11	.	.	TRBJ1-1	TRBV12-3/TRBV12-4	TGTGCCAGCAGCCACGGTTCTGAAGCTTTCTTT	CASSHGSEAFF
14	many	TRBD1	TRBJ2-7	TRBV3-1	TGTGCCAGCAGCCAATGGGACAGGGCCGACGAGCAGTACTTC	CASSQWDRADEQYF
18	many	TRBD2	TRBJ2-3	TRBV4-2	TGTGCCAGCAGCGAACACCCACTAGCGGGGGGATTTGCAGATACGCAGTATTTT	CASSEHPLAGGFADTQYF
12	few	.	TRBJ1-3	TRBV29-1	TGCAGCGTTGAAACGACTGGAAACACCATATATTTT	CSVETTGNTIYF
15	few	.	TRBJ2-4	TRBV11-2	TGTGCCAGCAGCCCACTTACGGGGGCCAAAAACATTCAGTACTTC	CASSPLTGAKNIQYF
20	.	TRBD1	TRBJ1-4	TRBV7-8	TGTGCCAGCAGCTTAGCTCTTCCGGGACAGGGGACAAGAGGGCGCGAAAAACTGTTTTTT	CASSLALPGQGTRGREKLFF
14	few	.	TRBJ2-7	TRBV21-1	TGTGCCAGCAGCAAAGGGACACGACACTACGAGCAGTACTTC	CASSKGTRHYEQYF